These 29 T cell receptor beta chains were all obtained from the same sample, sequenced in a study of read filtering for tumor transcriptome and immune sequencing. Molecular barcoded adaptors covering alpha/delta and beta/gamma chains were used on approximately 400 ng RNA. One entry per CDR3 protein, called by TCRdb with MiXCR from the reads. The data hold 100,000 to 150,000 distinct CDR3 sequences, with 13% observed a single time. The sequenced sample was a population of CD138-negative cells sorted from bone marrow. The receptor source for this set is a donor at least 40 years old with multiple myeloma.

Many counts were recorded for this clonotype. The chain couples TRBV7-8 to TRBJ2-4; TRBD2 is a possible D gene (6 bases). Trimming shortened V by 1 base and J by 1 base, and 11 bases separated the two germline ends. Germline assignment: CDR1 SGHVS and CDR2 FQNEAQ. The CDR3 covers 16 residues. In nucleotides, the CDR3 is TGTGCCAGCAGCTTAGGCCAGGGAGGTGCCAAAAACATTCAGTACTTC. Translating gives CASSLGQGGAKNIQYF.

This clonotype was counted at least ten times. The chain combines TRBV7-2 with TRBJ2-3; D perhaps matches TRBD2 (5 bases). CDR3 length: 15 amino acids. Germline CDR1 SGHTA, CDR2 FQGNSA. Trimming removed 5 bases from V and 0 bases from J, with 12 bases in between. CDR3 nucleotide sequence: TGTGCCAGCAGCCAATATGAGCGGAGCACAGATACGCAGTATTTT. Residues: CASSQYERSTDTQYF.

This clonotype showed up just a few times. The V call is TRBV14, the J call TRBJ1-2; 7 bases are shared with TRBD1. The CDR3 runs to 14 residues. V gave up 1 base and J gave up 8 bases; unmatched junction bases: 7. Germline V gene lookup returns CDR1 SGHDN and CDR2 FVKESK. The CDR3 DNA reads as TGTGCCAGCAGCCAAGGGACAGGAGGTATCGGCTACACCTTC. It encodes CASSQGTGGIGYTF. The full variable domain, its missing parts supplied by reference TRBV14 and TRBJ1-2, is EAGVTQFPSHSVIEKGQTVTLRCDPISGHDNLYWYRRVMGKEIKFLLHFVKESKQDESGMPNNRFLAERTGGTYSTLKVQPAELEDSGVYFCASSQGTGGIGYTFGSGTRLTVV.

The table lists this clonotype with many counts. V gene TRBV19 combines with J gene TRBJ2-2; maybe TRBD2 (6 bases). Germline lookup yields CDR1 LNHDA and CDR2 SQIVND (reference sequence). There are 16 residues in the CDR3. Trimming took off 4 bases at V and 5 bases at J, with 17 bases between the two ends. CDR3 protein: CASSKGTGLGTGELFF. CDR3 coding DNA: TGTGCCAGTAGTAAGGGGACGGGACTTGGGACCGGGGAGCTGTTTTTT.

For this clonotype: A much larger clone lies one base from this, so it may be a read error. The chain has TRBV5-1 and TRBJ1-1; 12 nucleotides line up with TRBD1. There are 15 residues in the CDR3. Trimming cost V 0 bases and J 4 bases; bases outside gene matches: 1. CDR1 SGHRS and CDR2 YFSETQ come from the germline V gene. In DNA form, the CDR3 reads TGCGCCAGCAGCTTGGTGGGACAGGGGGCCACTGAAGCTTTCTTT. Translating it yields CASSLVGQGATEAFF.

This clonotype appeared many times. This sequence joins TRBV28 and TRBJ1-5; D remains unclear. V gave up 6 bases and J gave up 0 bases, with 3 bases separating them. The CDR3 length is 12 residues. Germline lookup yields CDR1 MDHEN and CDR2 SYDVKM. The CDR3 coding sequence is TGTGCCAGCAGGACTAGCAATCAGCCCCAGCATTTT. Translation gives CASRTSNQPQHF.

This clonotype was recorded only once. At one end the junction does not follow the germline gene, possibly because of a read error. The CDR3, as DNA: TGCAGTGCTAGCGGTAGGGGGACACGGGACTCTAATTATGACTACACCTTC. Encoded protein: CSASGRGTRDSNYDYTF. The J gene is TRBJ1-2, the V gene TRBV20-1; D perhaps matches TRBD1 (6 bases). The CDR3 contains 17 residues. In germline, CDR1 is DFQATT, CDR2 SNEGSKA (reference sequence).

This clonotype was detected ten times or more. The J gene is TRBJ2-2, the V gene TRBV6-6; no clear D gene. V was clipped by 1 base and J by 5 bases, with 8 bases between them. This CDR3 is built from 14 residues. Per germline, CDR1 MNHNY and CDR2 SVGAGI (reference sequence). The CDR3 spells CASSYLRPTGELFF. As DNA, the CDR3 is TGTGCCAGCAGTTACTTGCGTCCAACCGGGGAGCTGTTTTTT.

This clonotype was counted at least ten times. The rearrangement uses TRBV12-3 or TRBV12-4 and TRBJ1-5, with 8 bases identical to TRBD1. The V gene end was trimmed by 6 bases and the J gene end by 7 bases; junction bases not matched to a gene: 8. The CDR3 is 14 residues long. CDR3 residues: CASSLNQGAQPQHF. The CDR3 DNA follows: TGTGCCAGCAGCTTAAATCAGGGGGCACAGCCCCAGCATTTT.

Comments on this clonotype: One base away lies a much larger clone, so this may be a sequencing read error. V usage is TRBV12-3 or TRBV12-4 and J usage is TRBJ1-1; D possibly corresponds to TRBD1 (5 bases). This CDR3 is built from 14 residues. The germline V and J ends were trimmed by 8 bases and 1 base, with 14 bases remaining between them. CDR3 sequence (DNA): TGTGCCAGCGGGTTCAGGGTTGGGAACACTGAAGCTTTCTTT. This encodes CASGFRVGNTEAFF.

This clonotype showed up many times. This chain's CDR3 is CASSRGSVAYNEQFF. The CDR3 DNA reads as TGTGCCAGCAGCCGGGGTAGCGTAGCCTACAATGAGCAGTTCTTC. The chain links TRBV3-1 to TRBJ2-1; D possibly corresponds to TRBD2 (5 bases). This CDR3 contains 15 residues. The ends were cut back, 4 bases at V and 2 bases at J, with 12 bases in the middle. Germline CDR1 is LGHDT and CDR2 is YNNKEL (reference sequence).

At least ten counts were recorded for this clonotype. The chain is built from TRBV7-8 and TRBJ1-1; 10 bases match TRBD1. The CDR3 totals 16 residues. The germline V gene encodes CDR1 SGHVS and CDR2 FQNEAQ. The V and J ends lost 5 bases and 6 bases, in that order; junction bases with no gene match: 12. The CDR3 sequence: CASSPRDRGLGPEAFF. The CDR3 nucleotides read TGTGCCAGCAGCCCACGGGACAGGGGATTGGGGCCTGAAGCTTTCTTT.

This clonotype was found many times. The chain carries TRBV5-1 and TRBJ2-1, with D possibly TRBD1 on 5 matching bases. Trimming stripped 0 bases from V and 6 bases from J, with 10 bases between. The germline V gene has CDR1 SGHRS and CDR2 YFSETQ. CDR3 length equals 14 residues. The chain's CDR3 is CASSLGGGLNEQFF. The CDR3 DNA reads TGCGCCAGCAGCTTGGGGGGCGGCCTCAATGAGCAGTTCTTC.

This clonotype has ten or more counts. The genes are TRBV5-6 and TRBJ1-5, with D maybe TRBD1 (5 bases). V was cut by 1 base and J by 4 bases, with 9 bases left in between. The CDR3 is 14 amino acids. Germline loops: CDR1 SGHDT, CDR2 YYEEEE. This CDR3 reads CASSLLGGNQPQHF. As DNA, the CDR3 is TGTGCCAGCAGCTTGTTGGGGGGAAATCAGCCCCAGCATTTT.

This clonotype was seen ten or more times. The chain links TRBV29-1 to TRBJ2-1, with 14 bases identical to TRBD2. Trimming took 0 bases from V and 3 from J; bases not matched to a gene: 13. Germline loops: CDR1 SQVTM, CDR2 ANQGSEA. This CDR3 has 20 amino acids. The CDR3 loop reads CSVEEKEGLAGEVDYNEQFF. The CDR3 DNA reads TGCAGCGTTGAAGAGAAAGAGGGACTAGCGGGAGAGGTGGACTACAATGAGCAGTTCTTC.

In its sample, this clonotype was seen many times. This sequence joins TRBV11-2 and TRBJ1-2; possibly TRBD1 for D (6 bases). The CDR3 length is 15 residues. CDR1 SGHAT and CDR2 FQNNGV come from the germline V gene. Deletions cut 5 bases from V and 4 bases from J, with 17 bases between. CDR3 in amino acids: CASSLDRNSLYGYTF. The CDR3 nucleotides read TGTGCCAGCAGCCTCGACAGGAACTCTCTCTATGGCTACACCTTC.

This clonotype was recorded at least ten times. V usage is TRBV9 and J usage is TRBJ2-5; 8 positions match TRBD2. V was pared by 2 bases and J by 5 bases, with 11 bases of the junction left unmatched. The CDR3 is 16 amino acids. Germline CDR1 and CDR2: SGDLS and YYNGEE. Written as DNA, the CDR3 is TGTGCCAGCAGCGTTGATCCAGCGGGAGATACGGAGACCCAGTACTTC. Translating gives CASSVDPAGDTETQYF.

In its sample, this clonotype was seen many times. The chain has TRBV11-2 and TRBJ2-3, with D maybe TRBD1 (7 bases). Trimming took 1 base from V and 2 from J, leaving 16 bases between them. Germline V lookup: CDR1 SGHAT, CDR2 FQNNGV. The CDR3 loop spans 17 amino acids. The CDR3 region is CASSLGIFRGDTDTQYF. CDR3 DNA: TGTGCCAGCAGCTTAGGCATCTTCAGGGGGGACACAGATACGCAGTATTTT.

This clonotype was detected a few times. The rearrangement links TRBV7-8 to TRBJ1-5; 7 positions match TRBD1. The CDR3 sequence is 15 residues long. V shed 5 bases and J 3 bases; nucleotides not matched to a gene: 7. The V gene's germline CDR1 is SGHVS and CDR2 FQNEAQ. The CDR3 loop is CASSPQGTDNQPQHF. CDR3 coding DNA: TGTGCCAGCAGCCCCCAAGGGACAGACAATCAGCCCCAGCATTTT.

Of note for this clonotype: This may stem from a read error, because a much larger clone lies one nucleotide away. Likely a read error: the CDR3 ends without its conserved phenylalanine or tryptophan. DNA for the CDR3: TGTGCCAGCAGCTTATTCGGTCCGGGAACTAACACCGGGGAGCTGTTTCTT. Translated: CASSLFGPGTNTGELFL. This rearrangement joins TRBV7-6 to TRBJ2-2; a weak D match, TRBD2 (5 bases). With 2 bases removed from V and 2 bases from J, the gap between germline ends came to 15 bases. Germline loops: CDR1 SGHVS, CDR2 FNYEAQ. CDR3 length: 17 amino acids.

This clonotype came up many times. In nucleotides, the CDR3 is TGTGCCAGCAGCTTCTTACGCGGAGGGGACCTCGGGGATACGCAGTATTTT. Protein sequence: CASSFLRGGDLGDTQYF. This chain links TRBV11-1 with TRBJ2-3; maybe TRBD2 (6 bases). The V end was cut by 3 bases, the J end by 6 bases, with 22 bases between. This CDR3 comprises 17 residues. CDR1 and CDR2 from the germline V gene are SGHAT and FQDESV (reference sequence).

The chain couples TRBV20-1 to TRBJ1-2; 8 bases match TRBD1. Unmatched junction bases numbered 7, after V lost 5 bases and J lost 5 bases. The CDR3 has 13 amino acids. The germline V gene encodes CDR1 DFQATT and CDR2 SNEGSKA (reference sequence). The CDR3, as DNA: TGCAGTGCTCCGCTGACAGGGGCTTATGGCTACACCTTC. It is translated as CSAPLTGAYGYTF.

Points on this clonotype: A much bigger clone sits one base away, suggesting this may be a read error. The chain recombines TRBV20-1 with TRBJ1-1, with D possibly TRBD1 on 5 matching bases. The CDR3 covers 14 residues. Trimming left V 1 base short and J 5 bases short, with 14 bases between. Germline values: CDR1 DFQATT, CDR2 SNEGSKA (reference sequence). The CDR3 nucleotides are TGCAGTGCTAGAGGGGACTGGGTGGTAACTGAAGCTTTCTTT. It specifies CSARGDWVVTEAFF.

This clonotype has at least ten counts. The rearrangement joins TRBV6-1 to TRBJ2-3, with 8 bases that match TRBD1. CDR1 is MNHNS and CDR2 is SASEGT in the germline V gene. V trimming: 5 bases; J trimming: 1 base; junction bases outside the gene matches: 5. The CDR3 length is 15 residues. The DNA for the CDR3 is TGTGCCAGCAGTACGACGGACAGGGGCACAGATACGCAGTATTTT. Its protein product is CASSTTDRGTDTQYF.

This clonotype came up a few times. The chain recombines TRBV2 with TRBJ1-5; a possible D gene is TRBD1 (6 bases). The V gene lost 4 bases and the J gene lost 7 bases, with 11 bases spanning the gap. There are 13 residues in the CDR3. Germline-derived CDR1 and CDR2 are SNHLY and FYNNEI. The CDR3 sequence is CASSVGGGQPQHF. Here the CDR3 DNA reads TGTGCCAGCAGTGTAGGGGGTGGGCAGCCCCAGCATTTT.

This clonotype was counted many times. V and J are TRBV27 and TRBJ1-1; no firm D call. Germline V gives CDR1 MNHEY, CDR2 SMNVEV (reference sequence). V lost 4 bases to trimming and J lost 1 base, with 7 bases between them. The length of the CDR3 is 13 residues. CDR3 sequence: CASSWRQNTEAFF. The DNA for the CDR3 is TGTGCCAGCAGTTGGCGCCAGAACACTGAAGCTTTCTTT.

Remarks on this clonotype: A much bigger clone sits one base away, suggesting this may be a read error. This sequence joins TRBV7-9 and TRBJ2-3; tentatively, D is TRBD1 or TRBD2 (6 bases each). The CDR3 totals 16 residues. Germline lookup yields CDR1 SEHNR and CDR2 FQNEAQ (reference sequence). V was trimmed by 5 bases and J by 1 base, leaving 16 bases between them. CDR3 DNA: TGTGCCAGCAGCAGCGGAGGGGGAGGACGCACAGATACGCAGTATTTT. Its translation: CASSSGGGGRTDTQYF.

A remark on this clonotype: One junction end does not reproduce the germline sequence, and a read error may be involved. The CDR3 nucleotides are TGTGCCAGCAGTTTTCGGCAAGGAGGCGTTTATGGCTGCACCTTC. It specifies CASSFRQGGVYGCTF. The chain joins TRBV28 to TRBJ1-2; D not resolved. Per germline, CDR1 MDHEN and CDR2 SYDVKM. The length of the CDR3 is 15 residues.

This clonotype was recorded many times. The chain recombines TRBV7-6 with TRBJ1-1; 7 positions match TRBD1. The germline V gene has CDR1 SGHVS and CDR2 FNYEAQ. The CDR3 is made up of 15 amino acids. With V trimmed by 5 bases and J by 8 bases, 14 bases remained unmatched. CDR3 sequence (DNA): TGTGCCAGCAGCCCCGACCCGCGAGACAGGGCGGAAGCTTTCTTT. This sequence encodes CASSPDPRDRAEAFF.